This T cell receptor (beta chain) appears in the sequencing data of a study of T cells in localized non-small cell lung cancer. Assay: immunoSEQ multiplex PCR; the TCRdb copy retains only in-frame clones and omits some. The sample contains about 79,000 clones, 88% of which appear only once. CDR1 and CDR2 from the germline V gene are SGHRS and YFSETQ. V gave up 2 bases and J gave up 1 base, with 18 bases separating them. The CDR3 runs 17 residues. The sequence came from a woman aged 35 to 70 with stage I squamous cell lung carcinoma. This specimen consisted of peripheral blood, obtained before any cancer treatment. The rearrangement joins TRBV5-1 to TRBJ1-1; D is perhaps TRBD1 (6 bases). The DNA of the CDR3 is TGCGCCAGCAGCTTCCTGGGAGGGGGAACCTCGAACACTGAAGCTTTCTTT. Translating it yields CASSFLGGGTSNTEAFF. Together with reference TRBV5-1 and TRBJ1-1, the CDR3 gives the full variable domain: KAGVTQTPRYLIKTRGQQVTLSCSPISGHRSVSWYQQTPGQGLQFLFEYFSETQRNKGNFPGRFSGRQFSNSRSEMNVSTLELGDSALYLCASSFLGGGTSNTEAFFGQGTRLTVV.